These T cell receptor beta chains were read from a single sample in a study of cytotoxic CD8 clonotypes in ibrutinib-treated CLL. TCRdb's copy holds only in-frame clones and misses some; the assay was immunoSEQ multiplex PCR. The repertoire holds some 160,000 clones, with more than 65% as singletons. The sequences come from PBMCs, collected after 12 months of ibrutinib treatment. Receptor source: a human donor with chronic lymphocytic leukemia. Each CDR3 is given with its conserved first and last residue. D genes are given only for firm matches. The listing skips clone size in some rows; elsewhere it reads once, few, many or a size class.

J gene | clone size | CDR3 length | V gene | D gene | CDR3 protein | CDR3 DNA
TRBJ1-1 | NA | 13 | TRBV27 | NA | CASRLRPNTEAFF | TGTGCCAGCAGGCTTCGGCCGAACACTGAAGCTTTCTTT
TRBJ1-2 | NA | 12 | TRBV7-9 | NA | CAGQPFQYGYTF | TGTGCCGGACAGCCGTTTCAGTATGGCTACACCTTC
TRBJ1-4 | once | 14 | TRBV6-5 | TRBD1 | CASSYGTGNEKLFF | TGTGCCAGCAGTTACGGGACAGGCAATGAAAAACTGTTTTTT
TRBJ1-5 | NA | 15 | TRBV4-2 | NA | CASSQEGLSNQPQHF | TGTGCCAGCAGCCAAGAGGGCCTTAGCAATCAGCCCCAGCATTTT
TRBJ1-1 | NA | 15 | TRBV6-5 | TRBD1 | CASGYRGLMNTEAFF | TGTGCCAGCGGGTACAGGGGCCTAATGAACACTGAAGCTTTCTTT
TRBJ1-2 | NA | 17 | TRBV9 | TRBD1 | CASSPTPRLTGGYGYTF | TGTGCCAGCAGCCCCACTCCCCGTTTGACAGGGGGCTATGGCTACACCTTC
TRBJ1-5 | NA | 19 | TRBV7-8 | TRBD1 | CASSSDRSMNYYSNQPQHF | TGTGCCAGCAGCTCGGACAGGTCCATGAATTATTATAGCAATCAGCCCCAGCATTTT
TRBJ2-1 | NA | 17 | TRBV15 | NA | CATSSPRGGQGNNEQFF | TGTGCCACCAGCAGCCCTCGGGGGGGACAGGGAAACAATGAGCAGTTCTTC
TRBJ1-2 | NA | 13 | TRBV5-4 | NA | CASSLESGMGYTF | TGTGCCAGCAGCTTGGAGTCAGGGATGGGCTACACCTTC
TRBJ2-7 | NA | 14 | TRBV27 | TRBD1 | CASSTDREIYEQYF | TGTGCCAGCAGTACTGACAGGGAGATCTACGAGCAGTACTTC
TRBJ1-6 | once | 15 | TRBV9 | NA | CASSVAPGYYSPLHF | TGTGCCAGCAGCGTAGCTCCGGGTTATTATTCACCCCTCCACTTT
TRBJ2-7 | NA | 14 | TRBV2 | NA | CASSEASTSYEQYF | TGTGCCAGCAGTGAAGCTAGCACCAGCTACGAGCAGTACTTC